The 30 T cell receptor beta chains below come from one sample, sequenced in a study of Graves' ophthalmopathy and Graves' hyperthyroidism. TCR beta CDR3 amplification used RNA transcripts. HTBI-primed first-round RT-PCR preceded second-round multiplex PCR. TCRdb processed the multiplex PCR reads anew with MiXCR; each CDR3 protein has one entry. The table lists around 600,000 distinct CDR3 sequences, about 41% of them singletons. The sequenced sample consisted of peripheral blood. These receptors were taken from an adult man with Graves' ophthalmopathy.

This clonotype was counted between two and nine times. The J gene is TRBJ2-1, the V gene TRBV25-1; tentatively, D is TRBD1 (5 bases). V dropped 4 bases and J dropped 6 bases, with 13 bases sitting between them. The CDR3 is 14 amino acids. CDR1 and CDR2 (germline): MGHDK, SYGVNS. The CDR3 is CASSVQQVPNEQFF. CDR3 DNA sequence: TGTGCCAGCAGTGTACAACAGGTGCCCAATGAGCAGTTCTTC. The whole variable domain, remainder taken from reference TRBV25-1 and TRBJ2-1, is EADIYQTPRYLVIGTGKKITLECSQTMGHDKMYWYQQDPGMELHLIHYSYGVNSTEKGDLSSESTVSRIRTEHFPLTLESARPSHTSQYLCASSVQQVPNEQFFGPGTRLTVL.

On this clonotype itself: A read error may be the cause here, since a much bigger clone is one base away. This chain joins TRBV7-2 and TRBJ2-5, with TRBD2 as a possible D gene (6 bases). From germline, CDR1 is SGHTA and CDR2 FQGNSA. The CDR3 sequence is 14 residues long. The CDR3 DNA reads as TGTGCCAGCAGCGCCGGGACTTTCCAAGAGGCCCAGTACTTC. This codes for CASSAGTFQEAQYF.

This chain joins TRBV4-1 and TRBJ1-1; TRBD1 is a possible D gene (5 bases). In germline, CDR1 is MGHRA, CDR2 YSYEKL. CDR3 length equals 16 residues. V was trimmed by 6 bases and J by 4 bases, leaving 21 bases between them. CDR3 bases: TGCGCCAGCAGTAGTGCCATAAAAGGGGTTGGCACTGAAGCTTTCTTT. This encodes CASSSAIKGVGTEAFF.

This clonotype appeared many times. V usage is TRBV29-1 and J usage is TRBJ1-4; D might be TRBD1 (5 bases). With 5 bases removed from V and 7 bases from J, the gap between germline ends came to 14 bases. CDR3 length equals 13 residues. In germline, CDR1 is SQVTM, CDR2 ANQGSEA. The CDR3: CSVPGTLSEKLFF. CDR3 coding DNA: TGCAGCGTTCCCGGGACTTTGAGTGAAAAACTGTTTTTT.

This clonotype showed up many times. The chain combines TRBV10-3 with TRBJ2-5; 7 bases fit TRBD2. Per germline, CDR1 ENHRY and CDR2 SYGVKD. This CDR3 region has 16 residues. V lost 2 bases and J lost 2; bases outside the gene matches: 8. CDR3 protein: CAISENSGTLQETQYF. CDR3 DNA sequence: TGTGCCATCAGTGAGAACAGCGGGACCTTACAAGAGACCCAGTACTTC.

This clonotype was counted many times. The V gene is TRBV25-1, the J gene TRBJ2-7; D gene ambiguous. The CDR3 has 14 residues. V lost 8 bases to trimming and J lost 3 bases, with 17 bases between them. Germline V gives CDR1 MGHDK, CDR2 SYGVNS. The CDR3 protein is CASGSTDGYYEQYF. In nucleotides, the CDR3 is TGTGCCAGCGGCTCCACGGACGGCTACTACGAGCAGTACTTC.

This clonotype was seen only a few times. The V call is TRBV29-1, the J call TRBJ2-6; weak D call: TRBD1 (6 bases). Trimming took off 4 bases at V and 0 bases at J, with 7 bases between the two ends. The CDR3 length is 14 residues. Germline CDR1 is SQVTM and CDR2 is ANQGSEA. CDR3 coding DNA: TGCAGCGTTGGGGACACCTCTGGGGCCAACGTCCTGACTTTC. Translation gives CSVGDTSGANVLTF.

In regard to this clonotype: This may come from a read error, since a much larger clone is one base off. This chain links TRBV29-1 with TRBJ2-7, with 9 bases that match TRBD1. The germline V gene has CDR1 SQVTM and CDR2 ANQGSEA. The CDR3 totals 14 residues. The CDR3 region is CSVAYRGRPYERYF. The CDR3 bases are TGCAGCGTTGCCTACAGGGGGCGTCCCTACGAGCGGTACTTC.

As for this clonotype: This may be a read error, as it is one base from a much larger clone. The rearrangement links TRBV29-1 to TRBJ2-7; 7 nucleotides match TRBD1. Trimming removed 4 bases from V and 0 bases from J; junction bases left unmatched: 3. Per the germline V gene, CDR1 is SQVTM and CDR2 is ANQGSEA. This CDR3 is built from 13 residues. The CDR3 nucleotides are TGCAGCGTTGGTGGGGACAGCTCCTACGAGCAGTACTTC. This encodes CSVGGDSSYEQYF.

This clonotype was seen many times. The rearrangement links TRBV7-2 to TRBJ2-5; D is unresolved. This CDR3 comprises 15 residues. The V and J ends lost 2 bases and 10 bases respectively, with 20 bases between them. Per the germline V gene, CDR1 is SGHTA and CDR2 is FQGNSA. The DNA for the CDR3 is TGTGCCAGCAGCTTATCTGGTCTCGGGTTTTTGGACCAGTACTTC. Its translation: CASSLSGLGFLDQYF. Together with reference TRBV7-2 and TRBJ2-5, the CDR3 gives the full variable domain: GAGVSQSPSNKVTEKGKDVELRCDPISGHTALYWYRQSLGQGLEFLIYFQGNSAPDKSGLPSDRFSAERTGGSVSTLTIQRTQQEDSAVYLCASSLSGLGFLDQYFGPGTRLLVL.

The chain links TRBV2 to TRBJ1-2; possibly TRBD1 for D (6 bases). CDR1 is SNHLY, CDR2 FYNNEI, per germline. The length of the CDR3 is 14 residues. The V end lost 3 bases, the J end lost 6 bases, and 14 bases lay between the germline ends. The CDR3 is CASSEGGQGHGYTF. The CDR3 nucleotides are TGTGCCAGCAGTGAGGGGGGGCAGGGACATGGCTACACCTTC.

The chain combines TRBV2 with TRBJ2-2, with D unclear. CDR1 is SNHLY and CDR2 is FYNNEI in the germline V gene. This CDR3 is 16 amino acids long. Trimming pared 0 bases from V and 5 bases from J, leaving 13 bases between. The CDR3 sequence: CASSEARLLGTGELFF. The CDR3 coding sequence is TGTGCCAGCAGTGAAGCGAGGTTATTGGGGACCGGGGAGCTGTTTTTT.

This clonotype has at least ten counts. The chain links TRBV9 to TRBJ1-2, with 7 bases identical to TRBD1. Germline V gene sequence: CDR1 SGDLS, CDR2 YYNGEE. The CDR3 is made up of 14 amino acids. Trimming cost V 7 bases and J 3 bases; bases outside gene matches: 9. This chain's CDR3 is CASQRQGGDYGYTF. DNA of the CDR3: TGTGCCAGCCAGAGACAGGGCGGAGACTATGGCTACACCTTC.

This clonotype was seen many times. The junction departs from the called germline gene at one end, perhaps through a read error. The chain carries TRBV25-1 and TRBJ1-2; D call uncertain. CDR3 length: 12 residues. The V gene's germline CDR1 is MGHDK and CDR2 SYGVNS. The CDR3 is CASSLNGMGMSF. The CDR3 coding sequence is TGTGCCAGCAGTTTAAACGGAATGGGGATGTCATTC.

Only one count was recorded for this clonotype. V usage is TRBV20-1 and J usage is TRBJ1-4; no reliable D call. Trimming left V 6 bases short and J 0 bases short, with 14 bases between. Germline V gene sequence: CDR1 DFQATT, CDR2 SNEGSKA (reference sequence). The CDR3 is 15 amino acids. The CDR3 bases are TGCAGTGCCAGAAACAGCCCTGCAACTAATGAAAAACTGTTTTTT. As protein: CSARNSPATNEKLFF.

This clonotype has a handful of counts. CDR3 DNA: TGCAGTGCTAGAGATGGTACAGGGGGCGTTAGGTCGGACTATGGCTACACCTTC. Encoded protein: CSARDGTGGVRSDYGYTF. The gene calls are TRBV20-1 and TRBJ1-2; 9 bases map to TRBD1. Germline assignment: CDR1 DFQATT and CDR2 SNEGSKA (reference sequence). V dropped 0 bases and J dropped 3; count of bases not matched to a gene: 14. CDR3 length: 18 residues.

The chain carries TRBV12-3 or TRBV12-4 and TRBJ2-2, with TRBD2 matching over 8 bases. J gave up 10 bases and V 2 bases, and 6 bases lay outside the gene matches. The CDR3 covers 14 residues. Here the CDR3 reads CASSLRAGEVELFF. The CDR3 region has the DNA TGTGCCAGCAGTTTAAGAGCGGGAGAAGTGGAGCTGTTTTTT.

This clonotype appeared many times. This chain uses TRBV2 with TRBJ2-7; D perhaps matches TRBD1 (5 bases). Germline assignment: CDR1 SNHLY and CDR2 FYNNEI. Trimming cost V 7 bases and J 3 bases, with 7 bases left between them. The CDR3 runs 11 residues. The CDR3 DNA sequence: TGTGCCAGCACGCAGGGCTACGAGCAGTACTTC. Translated, it gives CASTQGYEQYF.

The gene calls are TRBV25-1 and TRBJ1-4; possibly TRBD1 for D (5 bases). V was trimmed by 6 bases and J by 5 bases, leaving 16 bases between them. Per germline, CDR1 MGHDK and CDR2 SYGVNS. The CDR3 has 15 residues. The CDR3 reads CASSRSGSGNEKLFF. The CDR3 DNA reads as TGTGCCAGCAGCCGATCAGGGTCTGGGAATGAAAAACTGTTTTTT.

As to this clonotype: The limits of the CDR3 on the DNA are not certain, so only TCRdb's listed CDR3 is given. The chain joins TRBV29-1 to TRBJ2-7; whether TRBD2, the table's D call, matches the DNA was not checked. Germline V gene data show CDR1 as SQVTM and CDR2 as ANQGSEA. The CDR3 length is 22 residues, termini included. The CDR3 spells CSVGDSALYLCASSAAGAEQYF.

This chain uses TRBV6-5 with TRBJ1-3, with D unclear. Germline V CDR1 and CDR2: MNHEY, SVGAGI. The CDR3 covers 12 residues. The V gene lost 11 bases and the J gene lost 1 base, with 9 bases spanning the gap. CDR3: CAWRNSGNTIYF. The CDR3 nucleotides are TGTGCCTGGAGGAATTCTGGAAACACCATATATTTT.

V usage is TRBV20-1 and J usage is TRBJ2-2, with D possibly matching TRBD1 (6 bases). The V end was cut by 5 bases, the J end by 9 bases, with 7 bases between. Germline assignment: CDR1 DFQATT and CDR2 SNEGSKA (reference sequence). The CDR3 is 10 amino acids. The CDR3 sequence: CSARDRELFF. CDR3 coding DNA: TGCAGTGCTCGGGACAGGGAGCTGTTTTTT.

This chain joins TRBV7-2 and TRBJ2-5; 7 positions agree with TRBD1. Unmatched junction bases numbered 13, after V lost 6 bases and J lost 9 bases. This CDR3 spans 14 amino acids. Germline values: CDR1 SGHTA, CDR2 FQGNSA. Here the CDR3 DNA reads TGTGCCAGCAGTCGACAGGGTTTAAATCAGCCCCAGTACTTC. This codes for CASSRQGLNQPQYF.

This clonotype was observed a handful of times. V is TRBV5-1 and J is TRBJ2-7; no clear D gene. The CDR3 has 14 residues. Trimming stripped 6 bases from V and 7 bases from J, with 20 bases between. CDR1 is SGHRS, CDR2 YFSETQ, per germline. The CDR3 DNA sequence: TGCGCCAGCACAAGCGATACCCCGGTGGATGAGCAGTACTTC. Its translation: CASTSDTPVDEQYF.

The rearrangement uses TRBV14 and TRBJ2-7; the match to TRBD1 covers 7 bases. With 0 bases clipped from V and 7 bases from J, the junction kept 15 bases outside the gene matches. The CDR3 runs to 17 residues. The germline V gene has CDR1 SGHDN and CDR2 FVKESK. CDR3 nucleotides: TGTGCCAGCAGCCAAGATCCCCCGACAGGGAAGGTACGGGAGCAGTACTTC. Protein: CASSQDPPTGKVREQYF.

This chain links TRBV25-1 with TRBJ2-7; 9 nucleotides agree with TRBD2. Per germline, CDR1 MGHDK and CDR2 SYGVNS. The CDR3 runs to 15 residues. Losses at the gene ends were 10 bases for V and 5 bases for J; bases not matched to a gene: 15. The chain's CDR3 is CATRSPGLADNEQYF. DNA of the CDR3: TGTGCCACCAGATCGCCGGGACTAGCCGACAACGAGCAGTACTTC.

This clonotype was counted ten times or more. V is TRBV5-1 and J is TRBJ1-2; tentative D call: TRBD1 (6 bases). Per the germline V gene, CDR1 is SGHRS and CDR2 is YFSETQ. The length of the CDR3 is 13 residues. V lost 4 bases and J 1 base, leaving 8 bases between the germline ends. The DNA of the CDR3 is TGCGCCAGCAGCCCGGGACATAACTATGGCTACACCTTC. Protein product: CASSPGHNYGYTF. The full variable domain, completed using reference TRBV5-1 and TRBJ1-2, is KAGVTQTPRYLIKTRGQQVTLSCSPISGHRSVSWYQQTPGQGLQFLFEYFSETQRNKGNFPGRFSGRQFSNSRSEMNVSTLELGDSALYLCASSPGHNYGYTFGSGTRLTVV.

This clonotype has a single count. The junction differs from germline at one of its ends, possibly a read error. The chain employs TRBV2 and TRBJ2-5; D remains ambiguous. Germline V gene sequence: CDR1 SNHLY, CDR2 FYNNEI. This CDR3 contains 10 residues. The CDR3 spells CASTQETPYF. The DNA of the CDR3 is TGTGCCAGCACCCAAGAGACCCCGTACTTC.

The sample holds many counts of this clonotype. The chain couples TRBV4-3 to TRBJ1-6, with 7 positions matching TRBD1. V lost 0 bases and J lost 9; bases outside the gene matches: 5. Germline V gene data show CDR1 as LGHNA and CDR2 as YSLEER. This CDR3 has 15 amino acids. The CDR3 bases are TGCGCCAGCAGCCAAGATGACAGGGATGGTTCACCCCTCCACTTT. Its translation is CASSQDDRDGSPLHF.

This clonotype was seen more than once but under ten times. The chain carries TRBV29-1 and TRBJ1-2, with 10 bases identical to TRBD1. The CDR3 totals 12 residues. The V and J ends lost 5 bases and 7 bases, in that order; junction bases with no gene match: 4. The germline gives CDR1 SQVTM, CDR2 ANQGSEA. DNA of the CDR3: TGCAGCGTTACCGGACAGGGGGTTGGCTACACCTTC. Its protein product is CSVTGQGVGYTF.